Presented here are 26 T cell receptor beta chains from one specimen sequenced in a study of OX40 agonist ivuxolimab in advanced cancers. Sequenced by immunoSEQ multiplex PCR; TCRdb stores in-frame clones only, minus some. The data hold about 80,000 clones, with about 94% observed a single time. The sample consisted of CD4+ or CD8+ T cells sorted from blood, taken in a trial of the OX40 agonist ivuxolimab. These receptors all come from an adult with an advanced solid tumor such as melanoma, head and neck, liver or kidney cancer.

The chain uses TRBV5-1 and TRBJ2-3, with D hard to call. The V gene's germline CDR1 is SGHRS and CDR2 YFSETQ. Trimming left V 0 bases short and J 0 bases short, with 8 bases between. The CDR3 has 15 amino acids. The chain's CDR3 is CASSLAPTSTDTQYF. The CDR3 region has the DNA TGCGCCAGCAGCTTGGCCCCGACTAGCACAGATACGCAGTATTTT.

CDR3 amino acids: CSVTRGHRPNTEAFF. CDR3 nucleotides: TGCAGCGTTACCCGCGGCCACAGACCGAACACTGAAGCTTTCTTT. This chain links TRBV29-1 with TRBJ1-1; D gene unclear. Looked up from germline, CDR1 is SQVTM and CDR2 is ANQGSEA. Trimming stripped 5 bases from V and 1 base from J, with 17 bases between. The CDR3 length is 15 residues.

The CDR3 bases are TGCAGCGTTGGAGGCAGGGTAACAGATACGCAGTATTTT. It specifies CSVGGRVTDTQYF. The chain combines TRBV29-1 with TRBJ2-3; D might be TRBD1 (5 bases). Deletions cut 4 bases from V and 3 bases from J, with 11 bases between. CDR3 length equals 13 residues. The V gene's germline CDR1 is SQVTM and CDR2 ANQGSEA.

The chain combines TRBV6-1 with TRBJ2-7; D might be TRBD1 (6 bases). Germline assignment: CDR1 MNHNS and CDR2 SASEGT. This CDR3 is built from 13 residues. The ends were cut back, 7 bases at V and 1 base at J, with 11 bases in the middle. The CDR3 reads CASTFGQSYEQYF. CDR3 bases: TGTGCCAGCACTTTCGGACAGTCCTACGAGCAGTACTTC.

The chain carries TRBV7-9 and TRBJ1-5; 7 bases are a match to TRBD1. J was trimmed by 6 bases and V by 1 base; bases with no gene match: 0. Germline lookup yields CDR1 SEHNR and CDR2 FQNEAQ (reference sequence). This CDR3 is built from 13 residues. The CDR3 spells CASSLDRGQPQHF. The CDR3 DNA follows: TGTGCCAGCAGCTTAGACAGGGGTCAGCCCCAGCATTTT.

The chain links TRBV7-9 to TRBJ1-2; D is undetermined. Germline V gene lookup returns CDR1 SEHNR and CDR2 FQNEAQ (reference sequence). Trimming took off 0 bases at V and 4 bases at J, with 3 bases between the two ends. The CDR3 loop spans 12 amino acids. The CDR3 sequence is CASSLATYGYTF. CDR3 DNA: TGTGCCAGCAGCTTAGCTACCTATGGCTACACCTTC.

The chain carries TRBV6-1 and TRBJ1-5; D unclear. The CDR3 is 16 residues long. Trimming cost V 4 bases and J 4 bases, with 17 bases left between them. Per the germline V gene, CDR1 is MNHNS and CDR2 is SASEGT. The CDR3 reads CASSADREVGNQPQHF. In DNA, the CDR3 is TGTGCCAGCAGTGCGGACCGGGAGGTGGGGAATCAGCCCCAGCATTTT.

The chain carries TRBV25-1 and TRBJ2-1; D unclear. Trimming took off 3 bases at V and 5 bases at J, with 11 bases between the two ends. The CDR3 consists of 14 residues. The germline V gene encodes CDR1 MGHDK and CDR2 SYGVNS. The CDR3: CASSEKEGHNEQFF. In nucleotides, the CDR3 is TGTGCCAGCAGTGAGAAGGAAGGCCACAATGAGCAGTTCTTC.

The genes are TRBV19 and TRBJ2-1; TRBD2 matches at 8 bases. The germline CDR1 and CDR2 sequences are LNHDA and SQIVND (reference sequence). The length of the CDR3 is 15 residues. The junction had 6 bases not matched to a gene; V was cut back by 4 bases and J by 4 bases. CDR3 bases: TGTGCCAGTAGTACATCTAGCGGGTCTTACAATGAGCAGTTCTTC. This codes for CASSTSSGSYNEQFF.

Only a few counts were recorded for this clone. A junction end diverges from the germline sequence, so it may reflect a read error. The genes are TRBV19 and TRBJ1-5; TRBD1 agrees at 9 bases. Germline CDR1 and CDR2: LNHDA and SQIVND (reference sequence). The CDR3 loop spans 14 amino acids. The CDR3 is CASRIGTGYQPQHF. In DNA form, the CDR3 reads TGTGCCAGTCGTATCGGGACAGGGTATCAGCCCCAGCATTTT. Variable domain in full (rest from reference TRBV19 and TRBJ1-5): DGGITQSPKYLFRKEGQNVTLSCEQNLNHDAMYWYRQDPGQGLRLIYYSQIVNDFQKGDIAEGYSVSREKKESFPLTVTSAQKNPTAFYLCASRIGTGYQPQHFGDGTRLSIL.

The rearrangement uses TRBV4-3 and TRBJ2-4; 7 bases fit TRBD2. This CDR3 has 17 amino acids. In germline, CDR1 is LGHNA, CDR2 YSLEER. V gave up 1 base and J gave up 6 bases; unmatched junction bases: 12. Here the CDR3 DNA reads TGCGCCAGCAGCCAAGCCTCTAGCGGTATGGGGGGAAACATTCAGTACTTC. Its translation: CASSQASSGMGGNIQYF.

This chain connects TRBV4-3 to TRBJ2-7, with 7 positions matching TRBD2. Per germline, CDR1 LGHNA and CDR2 YSLEER. The CDR3 runs 17 residues. V gave up 2 bases and J gave up 5 bases; unmatched junction bases: 15. CDR3 sequence (DNA): TGCGCCAGCAGCCAATCCCGAACTAGCGATCCGAAGAACGAGCAGTACTTC. Amino acid sequence: CASSQSRTSDPKNEQYF.

This clone was observed once. This rearrangement joins TRBV15 to TRBJ2-5; no clear D. Germline CDR1 and CDR2: LNHNV and YYDKDF (reference sequence). Trimming took off 1 base at V and 2 bases at J, with 5 bases between the two ends. The CDR3 has 13 amino acids. As DNA, the CDR3 is TGTGCCACCAGCAGAGGAGGTCAAGAGACCCAGTACTTC. Translation: CATSRGGQETQYF. The whole variable domain, remainder taken from reference TRBV15 and TRBJ2-5, is DAMVIQNPRYQVTQFGKPVTLSCSQTLNHNVMYWYQQKSSQAPKLLFHYYDKDFNNEADTPDNFQSRRPNTSFCFLDIRSPGLGDTAMYLCATSRGGQETQYFGPGTRLLVL.

The gene calls are TRBV7-9 and TRBJ2-1; the match to TRBD2 covers 11 bases. This CDR3 has 17 residues. Trimming took 1 base from V and 3 from J; bases not matched to a gene: 5. Germline lookup yields CDR1 SEHNR and CDR2 FQNEAQ (reference sequence). DNA for the CDR3: TGTGCCAGCAGCTTAGGGGGACTAGCGGAGATCTACAATGAGCAGTTCTTC. Protein sequence: CASSLGGLAEIYNEQFF.

The CDR3 region is CASSATSLAGILYEQFF. CDR3 nucleotides: TGTGCCAGCAGCGCAACGAGCCTAGCGGGAATATTGTATGAGCAGTTCTTC. The gene calls are TRBV9 and TRBJ2-1; 9 nucleotides agree with TRBD2. V lost 3 bases and J lost 8; bases outside the gene matches: 15. The CDR3 contains 17 residues. Germline CDR1 SGDLS, CDR2 YYNGEE. Full variable domain (missing parts from reference TRBV9 and TRBJ2-1): DSGVTQTPKHLITATGQRVTLRCSPRSGDLSVYWYQQSLDQGLQFLIQYYNGEERAKGNILERFSAQQFPDLHSELNLSSLELGDSALYFCASSATSLAGILYEQFFGPGTRLTVL.

The chain uses TRBV7-9 and TRBJ2-7; possibly TRBD2 for D (6 bases). Trimming removed 4 bases from V and 5 bases from J, with 15 bases in between. The CDR3 has 14 residues. CDR1 and CDR2 from the germline V gene are SEHNR and FQNEAQ (reference sequence). This chain's CDR3 is CASSSGTGINEQYF. The CDR3, as DNA: TGTGCCAGCAGCTCCGGGACTGGTATCAACGAGCAGTACTTC.

The CDR3 here is CAWNGQGGNQPQHF. The CDR3 DNA reads as TGTGCCTGGAACGGACAGGGGGGCAATCAGCCCCAGCATTTT. The chain uses TRBV30 and TRBJ1-5; the match to TRBD1 covers 10 bases. The CDR3 extends over 14 amino acids. In germline, CDR1 is GTSNPN, CDR2 SVGIG (reference sequence). Trimming took 4 bases from V and 2 from J; bases not matched to a gene: 2.

The chain employs TRBV9 and TRBJ2-6; 7 positions match TRBD1. Unmatched junction bases numbered 16, after V lost 3 bases and J lost 4 bases. Germline CDR1 SGDLS, CDR2 YYNGEE. This CDR3 contains 19 residues. CDR3: CASSDHQGKGAVGANVLTF. The DNA of the CDR3 is TGTGCCAGCAGCGATCATCAAGGGAAGGGGGCTGTAGGGGCCAACGTCCTGACTTTC.

The chain employs TRBV7-2 and TRBJ2-7; 7 bases align to TRBD1. The V gene's germline CDR1 is SGHTA and CDR2 FQGNSA. Trimming cost V 2 bases and J 1 base; bases outside gene matches: 11. The CDR3 has 17 residues. CDR3 in DNA: TGTGCCAGCAGCTTAAGGCGAGCCCCGGGACAGTCCTACGAGCAGTACTTC. Translation gives CASSLRRAPGQSYEQYF.

This chain connects TRBV6-1 to TRBJ2-1; 7 bases agree with TRBD1. The J segment lost 12 bases and the V segment lost 2 bases, leaving 13 bases of the junction unmatched. Germline V gene sequence: CDR1 MNHNS, CDR2 SASEGT. This CDR3 spans 15 amino acids. This CDR3 reads CASSEMGDSPLGQFF. CDR3 DNA: TGTGCCAGCAGTGAAATGGGGGACAGCCCATTGGGGCAGTTCTTC.

CDR3 loop: CASSLQVYEQYF. In DNA form, the CDR3 reads TGTGCCAGCAGCTTGCAGGTCTACGAGCAGTACTTC. The V call is TRBV5-6, the J call TRBJ2-7; D unclear. The V and J ends lost 1 base and 3 bases respectively, with 5 bases between them. Germline-derived CDR1 and CDR2 are SGHDT and YYEEEE. The CDR3 length is 12 residues.

V and J are TRBV6-1 and TRBJ2-2; D not certain. CDR3 length equals 14 residues. Per the germline V gene, CDR1 is MNHNS and CDR2 is SASEGT. V was shortened by 5 bases and J by 1 base, with 8 bases between the two germline ends. Here the CDR3 reads CASSPLKNTGELFF. CDR3 coding DNA: TGTGCCAGCAGTCCACTAAAGAACACCGGGGAGCTGTTTTTT.

The chain joins TRBV11-3 to TRBJ1-1; D gene unclear. The CDR3 runs 13 residues. Germline V lookup: CDR1 SGHNT, CDR2 YENEEA. Trimming cost V 1 base and J 4 bases, with 7 bases left between them. CDR3 nucleotide sequence: TGTGCCAGCAGCTTAGGACCGGGCACTGAAGCTTTCTTT. Its translation is CASSLGPGTEAFF.

The chain couples TRBV30 to TRBJ2-7; 9 nucleotides align to TRBD2. Unmatched junction bases numbered 4, after V lost 0 bases and J lost 1 base. Germline lookup yields CDR1 GTSNPN and CDR2 SVGIG (reference sequence). This CDR3 is built from 15 residues. CDR3 region: CAWSVGTSKSYEQYF. The CDR3 nucleotides are TGTGCCTGGAGTGTCGGGACTAGCAAATCCTACGAGCAGTACTTC.

This chain links TRBV6-1 with TRBJ1-5; tentatively, D is TRBD1 (5 bases). The CDR3 length is 16 residues. Looked up from germline, CDR1 is MNHNS and CDR2 is SASEGT. V dropped 2 bases and J dropped 0 bases, with 11 bases sitting between them. The CDR3 nucleotides are TGTGCCAGCAGTGAATCTGCAGGGATTAGCAATCAGCCCCAGCATTTT. Protein sequence: CASSESAGISNQPQHF.

The chain has TRBV28 and TRBJ2-7; a possible D gene is TRBD1 (6 bases). The germline V and J ends were trimmed by 3 bases and 5 bases, with 11 bases remaining between them. The CDR3 consists of 13 residues. Looked up from germline, CDR1 is MDHEN and CDR2 is SYDVKM. In DNA, the CDR3 is TGTGCCAGCAGTTTCAGGGGTGGCGACGAGCAGTACTTC. This encodes CASSFRGGDEQYF.